Presented here are 25 T cell receptor beta chains from one specimen sequenced in a study of T-cell memory formation after mild COVID-19. TCRdb processed the 5' RACE reads anew with MiXCR; each CDR3 protein has one entry. Of about 270,000 distinct CDR3 sequences detected, 15% to 20% appear once; the ten largest clones hold approximately 25%. Sequencing used PBMCs or a T cell subset sorted from them (not recorded which). The receptors originated from a man younger than 35 who had mild COVID-19 (a few samples of this study predate the infection). Cell type and time point are not known.

The rearrangement uses TRBV5-1 and TRBJ1-6; 7 bases agree with TRBD1. V lost 4 bases to trimming and J lost 7 bases; unmatched junction nucleotides: 8. Germline-derived CDR1 and CDR2 are SGHRS and YFSETQ. This CDR3 is 15 amino acids long. This CDR3 is CASSGQQGNNSPLHF. In DNA form, the CDR3 reads TGCGCCAGCAGCGGACAACAGGGGAACAATTCACCCCTCCACTTT.

A few counts support this clonotype. The rearrangement joins TRBV6-1 to TRBJ1-2; D not resolved. The CDR3 totals 14 residues. Trimming took off 2 bases at V and 5 bases at J, with 12 bases between the two ends. CDR1 MNHNS and CDR2 SASEGT come from the germline V gene. DNA of the CDR3: TGTGCCAGCAGTGAACGGGCTTATGAGTATGGCTACACCTTC. Amino acid sequence: CASSERAYEYGYTF.

This clonotype was seen many times. At one boundary the junction diverges from the germline segment, which might be a read error. The chain has TRBV5-1 and TRBJ1-3; D gene ambiguous. The CDR3 loop spans 14 amino acids. CDR1 SGHRS and CDR2 YFSETQ come from the germline V gene. The DNA of the CDR3 is TGTGCCAGCAGCTTAGATAGGGCTGGAAACACCATATATTTT. Translation: CASSLDRAGNTIYF.

This clonotype was seen a few times. V usage is TRBV4-3 and J usage is TRBJ2-5; D could derive from TRBD1 or TRBD2 (5 bases each). The length of the CDR3 is 15 residues. V was clipped by 3 bases and J by 5 bases, with 16 bases between them. In germline, CDR1 is LGHNA, CDR2 YSLEER. As DNA, the CDR3 is TGCGCCAGCAGCCACGTTCGGGGCTTTCGGGAGACCCAGTACTTC. It yields the protein CASSHVRGFRETQYF.

The table lists this clonotype with a few counts. The chain joins TRBV29-1 to TRBJ1-2; D remains unclear. V was clipped by 4 bases and J by 3 bases, with 6 bases between them. CDR1 is SQVTM and CDR2 is ANQGSEA in the germline V gene. The CDR3 consists of 11 residues. The CDR3 sequence: CSVVFDYGYTF. DNA for the CDR3: TGCAGCGTTGTCTTTGACTATGGCTACACCTTC.

This clonotype was counted a few times. J is TRBJ1-2 and V is TRBV2, with D unclear. The V gene lost 0 bases and the J gene lost 8 bases, with 4 bases spanning the gap. CDR3 size: 11 residues. Germline-derived CDR1 and CDR2 are SNHLY and FYNNEI. In DNA, the CDR3 is TGTGCCAGCAGTGAAGCCGGAGGCTACACCTTC. Protein: CASSEAGGYTF.

The chain employs TRBV5-1 and TRBJ1-2; tentatively, D is TRBD1 (6 bases). Germline CDR1 and CDR2: SGHRS and YFSETQ. Between the trimmed V and J ends, which lost 4 bases and 4 bases, there was a span of 14 bases. The CDR3 is 14 residues long. The CDR3 DNA reads as TGCGCCAGCAGCGGGGGGCAGGGAGCCTATGGCTACACCTTC. This gives the protein CASSGGQGAYGYTF.

This clonotype was seen more than once but under ten times. The chain couples TRBV7-2 to TRBJ1-1, with D perhaps matching TRBD1 (6 bases). This CDR3 has 14 amino acids. Germline V CDR1 and CDR2: SGHTA, FQGNSA. The ends were cut back, 4 bases at V and 1 base at J, with 10 bases in the middle. This CDR3 reads CASSWGAGNTEAFF. DNA of the CDR3: TGTGCCAGCAGCTGGGGGGCAGGGAACACTGAAGCTTTCTTT.

This clonotype showed up just a few times. In DNA, the CDR3 is TGTGCCAGCACCCCGGCGGTGTTCAATGAGCAGTTCTTC. As protein: CASTPAVFNEQFF. The rearrangement joins TRBV9 to TRBJ2-1; D gene unclear. Between the trimmed V and J ends, which lost 6 bases and 6 bases, there was a span of 13 bases. Germline lookup yields CDR1 SGDLS and CDR2 YYNGEE. The length of the CDR3 is 13 residues.

This clonotype has only a few counts. This chain uses TRBV6-6 with TRBJ2-4; D is perhaps TRBD1 (6 bases). The CDR3 is 17 amino acids. With 0 bases removed from V and 7 bases from J, the gap between germline ends came to 19 bases. The V gene's germline CDR1 is MNHNY and CDR2 SVGAGI (reference sequence). CDR3 DNA: TGTGCCAGCAGTTACTCCTGGGACACCCAACGGAGGAACATTCAGTACTTC. It codes for CASSYSWDTQRRNIQYF.

DNA for the CDR3: TGTGCCAGCAGTGAAGAGTCAGGCCGCTATGGCTACACCTTC. This codes for CASSEESGRYGYTF. This chain links TRBV2 with TRBJ1-2; no firm D call. Trimming cost V 1 base and J 4 bases, with 10 bases left between them. The CDR3 spans 14 residues. Germline lookup yields CDR1 SNHLY and CDR2 FYNNEI.

V and J are TRBV24-1 and TRBJ2-3; unclear D gene. V was cut by 5 bases and J by 5 bases, with 4 bases left in between. The CDR3 loop spans 11 amino acids. Looked up from germline, CDR1 is KGHDR and CDR2 is SFDVKD. The DNA for the CDR3 is TGTGCCACCAGTGTCGGAGATACGCAGTATTTT. Translated: CATSVGDTQYF.

V gene TRBV4-3 combines with J gene TRBJ1-6; D remains unclear. Trimming took off 2 bases at V and 7 bases at J, with 9 bases between the two ends. The V gene's germline CDR1 is LGHNA and CDR2 YSLEER. The CDR3 is 14 amino acids. Written as DNA, the CDR3 is TGCGCCAGCAGCCAAAGTTTCGAGAATTCACCCCTCCACTTT. Translating gives CASSQSFENSPLHF.

J is TRBJ1-6 and V is TRBV6-5; D gene unclear. Germline V gene lookup returns CDR1 MNHEY and CDR2 SVGAGI. The CDR3 has 13 amino acids. Trimming shortened V by 5 bases and J by 7 bases, and 9 bases separated the two germline ends. The CDR3 sequence is CASSRTENSPLHF. CDR3 DNA: TGTGCCAGCAGTCGGACGGAGAATTCACCCCTCCACTTT.

This clonotype appeared a few times. The chain carries TRBV4-2 and TRBJ2-1; 9 bases map to TRBD2. V trimming: 0 bases; J trimming: 6 bases; junction bases outside the gene matches: 9. Germline V gives CDR1 LGHNA, CDR2 YNFKEQ. The CDR3 has 17 residues. As DNA, the CDR3 is TGTGCCAGCAGCCAAGATCTATTAGCGGGGGCGATCAATGAGCAGTTCTTC. Translation: CASSQDLLAGAINEQFF.

The CDR3 DNA is TGTGCCATCAGTAAGGGACAGGGCTTTGATGAAGCTTTCTTT. This codes for CAISKGQGFDEAFF. The chain joins TRBV10-3 to TRBJ1-1, with 9 positions matching TRBD1. CDR1 ENHRY and CDR2 SYGVKD come from the germline V gene. Trimming removed 5 bases from V and 7 bases from J; junction bases left unmatched: 8. CDR3 size: 14 residues.

V and J are TRBV12-3 or TRBV12-4 and TRBJ1-2, with D perhaps TRBD1 (5 bases). The CDR3 sequence is 14 residues long. The V end was cut by 6 bases, the J end by 4 bases, with 15 bases between. CDR3: CASRSSGGPYGYTF. The CDR3 coding sequence is TGTGCCAGCAGATCCTCGGGGGGTCCCTATGGCTACACCTTC.

This clonotype was seen only a few times. The chain carries TRBV11-2 and TRBJ1-6; a weak D match, TRBD1 (6 bases). CDR3 length: 14 amino acids. V was clipped by 3 bases and J by 9 bases, with 12 bases between them. Germline V gene sequence: CDR1 SGHAT, CDR2 FQNNGV. In DNA form, the CDR3 reads TGTGCCAGCAGCTTCCACAGGGCTGGTTCACCCCTCCACTTT. Translation gives CASSFHRAGSPLHF.

The CDR3 DNA reads as TGCGCCAGCAGCCAAGGCCATTTTTCCTCTGGAAACACCATATATTTT. Amino acid sequence: CASSQGHFSSGNTIYF. This chain connects TRBV4-3 to TRBJ1-3; D call uncertain. Germline V lookup: CDR1 LGHNA, CDR2 YSLEER. Trimming removed 1 base at V and 0 bases at J, with 10 bases between. This CDR3 spans 16 amino acids.

This clonotype has a handful of counts. The chain couples TRBV2 to TRBJ2-2; 7 bases match TRBD1. The CDR3 is 15 residues long. J gave up 7 bases and V 2 bases, and 7 bases lay outside the gene matches. Germline V gene data show CDR1 as SNHLY and CDR2 as FYNNEI. The CDR3: CASSEIGQGVGELFF. The CDR3 DNA follows: TGTGCCAGCAGTGAAATTGGGCAGGGGGTCGGGGAGCTGTTTTTT.

This clonotype was seen repeatedly, ten times or more. The rearrangement joins TRBV15 to TRBJ1-5; D uncertain. The V and J ends lost 0 bases and 3 bases respectively, with 15 bases between them. Germline assignment: CDR1 LNHNV and CDR2 YYDKDF (reference sequence). CDR3 length: 17 amino acids. The CDR3 DNA is TGTGCCACCAGCAGAGATCAGTTAGGGAGCCCCAATCAGCCCCAGCATTTT. It is translated as CATSRDQLGSPNQPQHF.

Concerning this clonotype: Because it lacks the conserved phenylalanine or tryptophan at the end, this CDR3 is likely a read error. The limits of the CDR3 on the DNA are not certain, so only TCRdb's listed CDR3 is given. The CDR3 sequence is CASKLQGIIP. The chain uses TRBV6-9 and TRBJ1-6; TRBD1 was called by the table and not checked on the DNA. Germline CDR1 reads MNHGY; CDR2 reads SVAAGI. The CDR3 numbers 10 amino acids, ends counted.

This clonotype was picked up many times. The CDR3 bases are TGTGCCAGCAGCGCCCGGGAGGGGGCGCGGGATGGCTACACCTTC. Translated, it gives CASSAREGARDGYTF. The chain carries TRBV7-2 and TRBJ1-2; 7 positions agree with TRBD1. V was pared by 5 bases and J by 6 bases, with 12 bases of the junction left unmatched. From germline, CDR1 is SGHTA and CDR2 FQGNSA. CDR3 length: 15 amino acids.

This clonotype has just one count. This chain links TRBV20-1 with TRBJ2-2; 10 bases align to TRBD2. The germline V gene encodes CDR1 DFQATT and CDR2 SNEGSKA (reference sequence). The V segment lost 5 bases and the J segment 1 base; nucleotides outside the gene matches: 7. The CDR3 consists of 16 residues. The CDR3 DNA is TGCAGTGCTGGGTCTCTAGCGGGGGAGAACACCGGGGAGCTGTTTTTT. It specifies CSAGSLAGENTGELFF.

This sequence joins TRBV7-2 and TRBJ2-5; D tentatively fits TRBD1 or TRBD2 (6 bases each). The germline V and J ends were trimmed by 3 bases and 5 bases, with 16 bases remaining between them. The CDR3 runs to 15 residues. CDR1 is SGHTA and CDR2 is FQGNSA in the germline V gene. The CDR3 loop is CASSFNGGPGETQYF. The CDR3 DNA sequence: TGTGCCAGCAGCTTTAATGGGGGGCCCGGGGAGACCCAGTACTTC.